These 31 T cell receptor beta chains share one sample of origin, sequenced in a study of blood T cell repertoires in COVID-19. Profiled with immunoSEQ multiplex PCR; TCRdb holds only in-frame clones, not every one. Of roughly 170,000 clones listed, roughly 80% are singletons. Input material: PBMCs or T cells enriched from blood (not recorded which). The receptor source for this set is a woman aged 45-65 years who had recovered from COVID-19.

The rearrangement uses TRBV30 and TRBJ2-1; D call uncertain. Germline CDR1 and CDR2: GTSNPN and SVGIG (reference sequence). CDR3 size: 13 residues. V gave up 0 bases and J gave up 8 bases, with 11 bases separating them. The CDR3 region is CAWSVSWSDEQFF. CDR3 sequence (DNA): TGTGCCTGGAGTGTATCGTGGTCGGATGAGCAGTTCTTC.

This chain connects TRBV11-2 to TRBJ2-4; TRBD2 agrees at 10 bases. Per germline, CDR1 SGHAT and CDR2 FQNNGV. The CDR3 extends over 17 amino acids. V lost 5 bases to trimming and J lost 6 bases; unmatched junction nucleotides: 13. The CDR3 sequence is CASSIWASGSSGNIQYF. The CDR3 DNA follows: TGTGCCAGCAGCATCTGGGCTAGCGGGAGTTCGGGAAACATTCAGTACTTC.

This clone was seen a single time. The chain uses TRBV15 and TRBJ2-3, with D maybe TRBD1 (5 bases). Trimming shortened V by 5 bases and J by 4 bases, and 10 bases separated the two germline ends. The CDR3 has 13 residues. CDR1 is LNHNV and CDR2 is YYDKDF in the germline V gene (reference sequence). The CDR3 is CATSPRTPDTQYF. In DNA, the CDR3 is TGTGCCACCAGCCCTCGGACACCAGATACGCAGTATTTT.

CDR3 protein: CASSVGTGINYGYTF. The CDR3 bases are TGTGCCAGCAGCGTTGGGACAGGTATTAACTATGGCTACACCTTC. This sequence joins TRBV9 and TRBJ1-2; 8 bases align to TRBD1. CDR3 length: 15 residues. V lost 2 bases, J lost 1 base, and 4 bases stayed unmatched. Germline CDR1 reads SGDLS; CDR2 reads YYNGEE.

The rearrangement uses TRBV9 and TRBJ2-6; no reliable D call. The ends were cut back, 3 bases at V and 0 bases at J, with 7 bases in the middle. The germline gives CDR1 SGDLS, CDR2 YYNGEE. The CDR3 loop spans 15 amino acids. The CDR3 DNA sequence: TGTGCCAGCAGCGGCGACATCTCTGGGGCCAACGTCCTGACTTTC. Protein: CASSGDISGANVLTF.

The chain uses TRBV7-9 and TRBJ2-7, with a weak D call TRBD1 (5 bases). The CDR3 spans 13 residues. The V end was cut by 5 bases, the J end by 4 bases, with 12 bases between. Germline lookup yields CDR1 SEHNR and CDR2 FQNEAQ (reference sequence). CDR3 protein: CASSPAGLYEQYV. Here the CDR3 DNA reads TGTGCCAGCAGCCCCGCAGGGTTGTACGAGCAGTACGTC.

The chain recombines TRBV29-1 with TRBJ1-2, with unresolved D. Germline values: CDR1 SQVTM, CDR2 ANQGSEA. V lost 0 bases to trimming and J lost 5 bases, with 13 bases between them. There are 14 residues in the CDR3. The CDR3 DNA is TGCAGCGTTGAAGATCGGCGCGCTAGGTATGGCTACACCTTC. Translation gives CSVEDRRARYGYTF.

The rearrangement joins TRBV6-2 or TRBV6-3 to TRBJ1-5, with D unresolved. Per the germline V gene, CDR1 is MNHEY and CDR2 is SVGEGT. CDR3 length: 15 residues. Trimming left V 2 bases short and J 5 bases short, with 13 bases between. The chain's CDR3 is CASSYPAPQDQPQHF. The CDR3 DNA sequence: TGTGCCAGCAGTTACCCGGCCCCGCAGGATCAGCCCCAGCATTTT.

V gene TRBV11-2 combines with J gene TRBJ1-1, with a weak D call TRBD1 (5 bases). Trimming left V 2 bases short and J 7 bases short, with 11 bases between. CDR1 is SGHAT, CDR2 FQNNGV, per germline. This CDR3 is 13 amino acids long. CDR3 sequence: CASSLSDQGEAFF. CDR3 sequence (DNA): TGTGCCAGCAGCTTAAGTGATCAGGGTGAAGCTTTCTTT.

The chain links TRBV5-1 to TRBJ1-2; TRBD1 might be the D (6 bases). This CDR3 is built from 14 residues. Trimming pared 0 bases from V and 4 bases from J, leaving 10 bases between. Per the germline V gene, CDR1 is SGHRS and CDR2 is YFSETQ. The CDR3 DNA reads TGCGCCAGCAGCTTGGCGGACAGAATCTATGGCTACACCTTC. Translating it yields CASSLADRIYGYTF.

This chain joins TRBV12-3 or TRBV12-4 and TRBJ1-1; no clear D gene. Trimming shortened V by 8 bases and J by 2 bases, and 3 bases separated the two germline ends. This CDR3 is built from 10 residues. This chain's CDR3 is CASGNTEAFF. CDR3 DNA: TGTGCCAGCGGCAACACTGAAGCTTTCTTT.

The J gene is TRBJ2-3, the V gene TRBV7-2, with TRBD1 identical over 10 bases. The CDR3 length is 18 residues. Germline CDR1 and CDR2: SGHTA and FQGNSA. V lost 7 bases to trimming and J lost 0 bases; unmatched junction nucleotides: 13. The CDR3 is CASIPGQGIFWSTDTQYF. Written as DNA, the CDR3 is TGTGCCAGCATTCCGGGACAGGGGATTTTTTGGAGCACAGATACGCAGTATTTT.

The J gene is TRBJ2-3, the V gene TRBV9; 15 nucleotides agree with TRBD2. CDR1 is SGDLS and CDR2 is YYNGEE in the germline V gene. J lost 3 bases, V lost 4 bases, and 3 bases had no gene match. CDR3 size: 16 residues. The CDR3: CASSLGTSGGTDTQYF. Written as DNA, the CDR3 is TGTGCCAGCAGCTTGGGGACTAGCGGGGGGACAGATACGCAGTATTTT.

This clone was observed a few times. V and J are TRBV5-1 and TRBJ1-6; D might be TRBD1 (5 bases). Looked up from germline, CDR1 is SGHRS and CDR2 is YFSETQ. CDR3 length equals 13 residues. Trimming removed 7 bases at V and 9 bases at J, with 14 bases between. CDR3 sequence: CASRSQDTSPLHF. CDR3 DNA sequence: TGCGCCAGCCGCAGTCAGGACACTTCACCCCTCCACTTT. Based on the CDR3 plus reference TRBV5-1 and TRBJ1-6, the full variable domain is KAGVTQTPRYLIKTRGQQVTLSCSPISGHRSVSWYQQTPGQGLQFLFEYFSETQRNKGNFPGRFSGRQFSNSRSEMNVSTLELGDSALYLCASRSQDTSPLHFGNGTRLTVT.

The chain employs TRBV19 and TRBJ1-3; 8 nucleotides agree with TRBD1. V lost 5 bases and J lost 0; bases outside the gene matches: 6. The CDR3 is made up of 16 amino acids. Germline values: CDR1 LNHDA, CDR2 SQIVND (reference sequence). The CDR3 loop reads CASSRQGPSSGNTIYF. In DNA form, the CDR3 reads TGTGCCAGTAGTCGACAGGGGCCGAGCTCTGGAAACACCATATATTTT.

With respect to this clone: Distinct nucleotide sequences in the sample also encode this CDR3. The chain combines TRBV7-9 with TRBJ1-4; D possibly corresponds to TRBD1 (6 bases). The CDR3 sequence is 14 residues long. Trimming removed 5 bases at V and 5 bases at J, with 12 bases between. Looked up from germline, CDR1 is SEHNR and CDR2 is FQNEAQ (reference sequence). CDR3 bases: TGTGCCAGCAGCCCTCGCCAGGGGAATGAAAAACTGTTTTTT. Translating gives CASSPRQGNEKLFF.

Ten or more counts support this clone. The chain has TRBV5-6 and TRBJ2-1; TRBD2 aligns across 7 bases. V shed 3 bases and J 0 bases; nucleotides not matched to a gene: 6. Germline V gene lookup returns CDR1 SGHDT and CDR2 YYEEEE. This CDR3 has 16 residues. The CDR3 region is CASSWGGASSYNEQFF. The DNA for the CDR3 is TGTGCCAGCAGCTGGGGGGGAGCGAGCTCCTACAATGAGCAGTTCTTC.

This clone was seen repeatedly, ten times or more. The rearrangement links TRBV3-1 (or the pseudogene TRBV3-2) to TRBJ1-5; no clear D gene. Germline CDR1 is LGHDT and CDR2 is YNNKEL (reference sequence). V was cut by 1 base and J by 0 bases, with 7 bases left in between. There are 15 residues in the CDR3. The CDR3 DNA follows: TGTGCCAGCAGCCAAGGTCTCTCTAGCAATCAGCCCCAGCATTTT. It is translated as CASSQGLSSNQPQHF.

This clone was recorded once. The chain employs TRBV29-1 and TRBJ2-5, with a weak D call TRBD2 (6 bases). Looked up from germline, CDR1 is SQVTM and CDR2 is ANQGSEA. The V and J ends lost 3 bases and 5 bases respectively, with 10 bases between them. This CDR3 contains 12 residues. CDR3 protein: CSVDPGRETQYF. The CDR3 region has the DNA TGCAGCGTTGATCCAGGGAGGGAGACCCAGTACTTC.

V usage is TRBV7-3 and J usage is TRBJ1-2; maybe TRBD1 (5 bases). Germline-derived CDR1 and CDR2 are SGHTA and FQGTGA. Trimming left V 3 bases short and J 2 bases short, with 7 bases between. This CDR3 is 13 amino acids long. CDR3 nucleotides: TGTGCCAGCAGCTTGGGGGGAAACTATGGCTACACCTTC. This encodes CASSLGGNYGYTF.

This clone was observed once. The genes are TRBV7-9 and TRBJ2-3; 8 bases agree with TRBD2. CDR1 SEHNR and CDR2 FQNEAQ come from the germline V gene (reference sequence). This CDR3 has 15 residues. Trimming took 6 bases from V and 1 from J; bases not matched to a gene: 6. CDR3 sequence (DNA): TGTGCCAGCAGGTGGTTGACTAGCGGCACAGATACGCAGTATTTT. Translated, it gives CASRWLTSGTDTQYF.

V is TRBV4-1 and J is TRBJ2-3, with 7 bases fitting TRBD1. This CDR3 is 16 amino acids long. Germline CDR1 MGHRA, CDR2 YSYEKL. V shed 0 bases, J shed 4 bases, and the junction held 7 bases outside the gene matches. In DNA, the CDR3 is TGCGCCAGCAGCCAAGAGAGGCGACAGGGCTCAGATACGCAGTATTTT. It is translated as CASSQERRQGSDTQYF.

The V gene is TRBV7-9, the J gene TRBJ1-4; D may be TRBD1 (5 bases). The CDR3 runs to 16 residues. Trimming cost V 5 bases and J 10 bases, with 23 bases left between them. Germline V CDR1 and CDR2: SEHNR, FQNEAQ (reference sequence). CDR3 sequence (DNA): TGTGCCAGCAGCCCGAGGACTGCGACCCACGGGGGAAAACTGTTTTTT. Translating gives CASSPRTATHGGKLFF. The whole variable domain, filled in from reference TRBV7-9 and TRBJ1-4, reads DTGVSQNPRHKITKRGQNVTFRCDPISEHNRLYWYRQTLGQGPEFLTYFQNEAQLEKSRLLSDRFSAERPKGSFSTLEIQRTEQGDSAMYLCASSPRTATHGGKLFFGSGTQLSVL.

This clone was seen more than once but under ten times. The CDR3 DNA reads as TGTGCCAGCAGCTCTACAGCTAACTATGGCTACACCTTC. Amino acid sequence: CASSSTANYGYTF. The J gene is TRBJ1-2, the V gene TRBV5-6, with D unresolved. The germline V and J ends were trimmed by 3 bases and 0 bases, with 6 bases remaining between them. This CDR3 spans 13 amino acids. Germline V CDR1 and CDR2: SGHDT, YYEEEE.

The rearrangement uses TRBV5-6 and TRBJ2-3; D ambiguous. V lost 7 bases and J 0 bases, leaving 6 bases between the germline ends. The CDR3 is made up of 12 amino acids. Germline V gives CDR1 SGHDT, CDR2 YYEEEE. The CDR3 DNA reads TGTGCCAGCCATCAGAGCACAGATACGCAGTATTTT. Residues: CASHQSTDTQYF.

The rearrangement uses TRBV10-3 and TRBJ2-7; weak D call: TRBD1 (6 bases). Germline V lookup: CDR1 ENHRY, CDR2 SYGVKD. The CDR3 spans 16 residues. Trimming took off 6 bases at V and 1 base at J, with 19 bases between the two ends. CDR3 sequence: CAISPALKTGSYEQYV. The CDR3 DNA is TGTGCCATCAGCCCCGCATTGAAGACAGGTTCCTACGAGCAGTACGTC.

V gene TRBV7-2 combines with J gene TRBJ2-7; 8 positions match TRBD2. The length of the CDR3 is 15 residues. After removal of 4 bases from V and 1 base from J, the junction contained 6 bases not matched to a gene. From germline, CDR1 is SGHTA and CDR2 FQGNSA. DNA for the CDR3: TGTGCCAGCAGCTCAGCTAGCGGGTATTCCTACGAGCAGTACGTC. Amino acid sequence: CASSSASGYSYEQYV.

This clone was observed a handful of times. This rearrangement joins TRBV7-2 to TRBJ1-2; no reliable D call. Trimming took 5 bases from V and 6 from J, leaving 19 bases between them. The CDR3 is 15 residues long. The germline V gene encodes CDR1 SGHTA and CDR2 FQGNSA. In DNA form, the CDR3 reads TGTGCCAGCAGCCAAGGAGTAATGCGAAACAATGGCTACACCTTC. Residues: CASSQGVMRNNGYTF.

The rearrangement uses TRBV6-5 and TRBJ1-3; 7 nucleotides match TRBD1. The CDR3 has 16 residues. The ends lost 0 bases at V and 5 bases at J; junction bases unmatched: 7. The germline CDR1 and CDR2 sequences are MNHEY and SVGAGI. CDR3 DNA sequence: TGTGCCAGCAGTTACTCCCTACGACAGGGTCGAAACACCATATATTTT. It yields the protein CASSYSLRQGRNTIYF.

In its sample, this clone was seen once. This chain uses TRBV5-6 with TRBJ1-1; a possible D gene is TRBD1 (5 bases). CDR1 is SGHDT and CDR2 is YYEEEE in the germline V gene. Deletions cut 7 bases from V and 7 bases from J, with 11 bases between. The CDR3 sequence is 11 residues long. This chain's CDR3 is CASQAGDEAFF. The CDR3 DNA sequence: TGTGCCAGCCAGGCGGGGGATGAAGCTTTCTTT.

The V and J genes are TRBV7-2 and TRBJ2-3; no clear D. Germline assignment: CDR1 SGHTA and CDR2 FQGNSA. The CDR3 is 12 residues long. Trimming removed 5 bases from V and 2 bases from J, with 5 bases in between. Here the CDR3 reads CASSPVTDTQYF. CDR3 DNA: TGTGCCAGCAGCCCCGTCACAGATACGCAGTATTTT.